This TCR beta chain was identified during a study of shared clonotypes between healthy human individuals. Study results and caveats: Clonotype sharing levels among donors were expected to vary with sequencing depth. Unshared clonotypes carried lower generation probabilities than those common to all four donors.

The CD4+ fraction was divided into a CD45RA+ naive subset and a CD45RA-negative memory subset. Assay runs were performed at deep level. Produced via immunoSEQ multiplex PCR; TCRdb's table is partial and in-frame only. The data hold approximately 1.4 million clones, with approximately 98% observed a single time. There are a few counts of this clone. Its antigen is not known. The same CDR3 arises from other DNA sequences in this sample as well. V shed 1 base and J shed 0 bases, with 7 bases lying between them. This CDR3 region has 14 residues. Germline loops: CDR1 SGDLS, CDR2 YYNGEE. The specimen sequenced was naive CD4+ T cells sorted from blood. This sample's subset: CD45RA+ positively selected. This rearrangement joins TRBV9 to TRBJ1-1; D gene ambiguous. The source of this sequence is a man aged 25 to 45 in good health. The CDR3 sequence: CASSVLGLNTEAFF. DNA of the CDR3: TGTGCCAGCAGCGTACTGGGCCTGAACACTGAAGCTTTCTTT.